This paragraph reports one TCR beta chain. The data belong to a study of cytomegalovirus exposure and HLA in healthy donors. Both 60 Vbeta primers and 13 Jbeta primers went into the PCR. Measured with immunoSEQ multiplex PCR; TCRdb has only the in-frame clones, and not every one. The repertoire consists of 100,000 to 140,000 clones, with roughly 70% occurring once and the leading ten covering around 15%. CDR1 is MNHEY, CDR2 SVGAGI, per germline. Trimming cost V 7 bases and J 1 base, with 10 bases left between them. This CDR3 region has 13 residues. The material sequenced was PBMCs. This rearrangement joins TRBV6-5 to TRBJ1-1; D gene unclear. This receptor was obtained from a middle-aged woman in good health and CMV-seropositive. In DNA, the CDR3 is TGTGCCAGCACCAAGTCGGGGAACACTGAAGCTTTCTTT. This codes for CASTKSGNTEAFF.